Included here is one T cell receptor (beta chain) sequence, with context. The antigen is unknown. The sample is drawn from a study of cytomegalovirus exposure and HLA in healthy donors. Whole-study results and caveats: Reportedly, HLA-A and HLA-B alleles of most subjects were accurately predicted from TCR beta. Near-uniform donor sequencing depth was presumed by presence/absence analyses.

PCR employed 60 Vbeta and 13 Jbeta primers. The repertoire was sequenced with immunoSEQ multiplex PCR; TCRdb's copy has only in-frame clones and lacks some. Among 95,000 to 150,000 clones listed, 83% were seen once. V gave up 10 bases and J gave up 7 bases; unmatched junction bases: 15. This CDR3 spans 16 amino acids. Per germline, CDR1 SGHAT and CDR2 FQDESV (reference sequence). The sequence was obtained from a middle-aged woman in good health and CMV-seropositive. The rearrangement uses TRBV11-1 and TRBJ2-7; TRBD2 agrees at 14 bases. Material: PBMCs. For the CDR3, the DNA is TGTGCCACTGGGACTAGCGGGAGAGAATCTCTCGGGGAGCAGTACTTC. This codes for CATGTSGRESLGEQYF. The full variable domain, completed using reference TRBV11-1 and TRBJ2-7, is EAEVAQSPRYKITEKSQAVAFWCDPISGHATLYWYRQILGQGPELLVQFQDESVVDDSQLPKDRFSAERLKGVDSTLKIQPAELGDSAMYLCATGTSGRESLGEQYFGPGTRLTVT.